Following are 5 T cell receptor beta chains from one sample sequenced in a study of T cell responses to AZD1222 COVID-19 vaccine. The protocol was immunoSEQ multiplex PCR, while the TCRdb copy is restricted to in-frame clones and leaves out a portion. The sample holds 130,000 or so clones, 90% seen once. Sequencing was performed on peripheral blood, taken on day 0 of AZD1222 vaccination. The receptors shown here come from an adult in good health.

V is TRBV4-3 and J is TRBJ1-5; a possible D gene is TRBD1 (5 bases). Trimming removed 0 bases from V and 3 bases from J, with 9 bases in between. CDR1 LGHNA and CDR2 YSLEER come from the germline V gene. This CDR3 has 15 amino acids. In DNA, the CDR3 is TGCGCCAGCAGCCAAGAGGGGGGTTTCAATCAGCCCCAGCATTTT. Translation gives CASSQEGGFNQPQHF.

This chain connects TRBV7-2 to TRBJ2-1; 7 bases fit TRBD2. The CDR3 length is 16 residues. CDR1 and CDR2 (germline): SGHTA, FQGNSA. Trimming took 5 bases from V and 7 from J; bases not matched to a gene: 14. CDR3 coding DNA: TGTGCCAGCAGCCCCCGCAGTGTCGGGGGGAAAAATGAGCAGTTCTTC. Its protein is CASSPRSVGGKNEQFF.

This clone was found once. The chain links TRBV10-3 to TRBJ2-1; perhaps D is TRBD1 or TRBD2 (5 bases each). In germline, CDR1 is ENHRY, CDR2 SYGVKD. The CDR3 runs to 13 residues. V was clipped by 8 bases and J by 8 bases, with 16 bases between them. The CDR3 bases are TGTGCCATCGGCGGACTCCCGGGACATGAGCAGTTCTTC. It is translated as CAIGGLPGHEQFF.

A single count supports this clone. The rearrangement links TRBV9 to TRBJ2-3, with 13 bases fitting TRBD2. Trimming cost V 3 bases and J 5 bases; bases outside gene matches: 3. CDR1 and CDR2 (germline): SGDLS, YYNGEE. The CDR3 loop spans 15 amino acids. The CDR3 nucleotides are TGTGCCAGCAGCGAGACTAGCGGGAGGCAAGATACGCAGTATTTT. It yields the protein CASSETSGRQDTQYF.

This clone was observed once. The V call is TRBV27, the J call TRBJ1-6; no clear D gene. Deletions cut 4 bases from V and 7 bases from J, with 5 bases between. This CDR3 is built from 12 residues. Germline assignment: CDR1 MNHEY and CDR2 SMNVEV (reference sequence). The CDR3 DNA sequence: TGTGCCAGCAGTTCCTTCAATTCACCCCTCCACTTT. Protein: CASSSFNSPLHF.